This T cell receptor (beta chain) was sequenced in a study of cytomegalovirus exposure and HLA in healthy donors. Note on this clone: Its specificity is unknown.

Clones were read by immunoSEQ multiplex PCR, and TCRdb kept only the in-frame ones, dropping some. This table holds approximately 300,000 clones, 86% found once. The study, taken as a whole, reports: 150 to 200 TCR beta chains were listed as cytomegalovirus-associated.

The CDR3 runs 18 residues. In germline, CDR1 is WNHNN, CDR2 SYGVQD (reference sequence). The junction had 14 bases not matched to a gene; V was cut back by 6 bases and J by 0 bases. The source of this sequence is a woman younger than 30 in good health and CMV-seronegative. The chain couples TRBV10-1 to TRBJ1-5; TRBD1 matches at 7 bases. The specimen sequenced was PBMCs. As DNA, the CDR3 is TGCGCCAGCAGCGGCCCCGGGACAGCTCCTCTTAGCAATCAGCCCCAGCATTTT. It specifies CASSGPGTAPLSNQPQHF.